The T cell receptor (beta chain) under discussion was sequenced for a study of T-cell reconstitution after alpha-beta-depleted transplantation in children. Study outcomes and limitations: At the one-year point after transplant, T-cell counts and TCRbeta diversity were found to come mostly from T cells that had been newly produced. Roughly two months post-transplant, alpha-beta T cells reportedly originated from several hundred graft clones that had expanded.

This CDR3 has 19 amino acids. Germline CDR1 is MGHRA and CDR2 is YSYEKL. Preparing the TCRbeta library involved the use of unique molecular identifiers. TCRdb analysed the PCR reads with MiXCR anew, one entry per CDR3 protein. The sample records around 240,000 distinct CDR3 sequences, 6.5% to 10% being singletons. This clonotype was counted ten times or more. Its antigen is still unknown. A junction boundary mismatches the germline segment, possibly from a read error. The TCR was taken from a male patient aged 10 to 17 who had a stem cell transplant for acute lymphoblastic leukemia, so the T cells may come from the graft donor. The chain links TRBV4-1 to TRBJ2-5; 12 positions match TRBD2. This sample comprised PBMCs, mostly from graft donor cells, obtained 180 days after TCRalphabeta/CD19-depleted stem cell transplant. The CDR3 loop is CASSQAVASGRAQQETKYF. CDR3 sequence (DNA): TGCGCCAGCAGCCAAGCTGTGGCTAGCGGGAGGGCCCAGCAAGAGACCAAGTACTTC.